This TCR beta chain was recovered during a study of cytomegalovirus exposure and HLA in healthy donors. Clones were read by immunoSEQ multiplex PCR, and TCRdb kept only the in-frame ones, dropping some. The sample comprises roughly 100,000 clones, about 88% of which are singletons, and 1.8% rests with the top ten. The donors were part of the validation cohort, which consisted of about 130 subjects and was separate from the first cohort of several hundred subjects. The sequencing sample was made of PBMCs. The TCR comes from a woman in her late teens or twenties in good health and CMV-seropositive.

The CDR3 nucleotides are TGTGCCAGCAGACGACAGGGTTCGGTCACTGAAGCTTTCTTT. Amino acids: CASRRQGSVTEAFF. The chain joins TRBV6-5 to TRBJ1-1; the match to TRBD1 covers 7 bases. The germline V gene encodes CDR1 MNHEY and CDR2 SVGAGI. This CDR3 spans 14 amino acids. V trimming: 6 bases; J trimming: 4 bases; junction bases outside the gene matches: 8.